The clone carrying this T cell receptor beta chain has ten or more counts. Antigen unknown. Each donor (without exception) was a healthy Caucasian. The data originate from a study of identical twins. Template switching added a universal primer site; cDNA carried unique molecular identifiers. A single record per CDR3 protein comes from TCRdb applying MiXCR to the 5' RACE reads. The sample lists 420,000 or so distinct CDR3 sequences, roughly 18% occurring once. V was trimmed by 5 bases and J by 0 bases, leaving 11 bases between them. The CDR3 is 15 amino acids. Germline values: CDR1 SEHNR, CDR2 FQNEAQ (reference sequence). General study findings and limits: Model-predicted out-of-frame TCR alpha sharing fell below observed values in monozygotic twins.

Specimen: naive T cells sorted from blood. The clonotype comes from a man aged 50 or older in good health. The chain couples TRBV7-9 to TRBJ2-1; D is unclear. The CDR3 bases are TGTGCCAGCAGCAGCATCCGGAGCTCCTACAATGAGCAGTTCTTC. It encodes CASSSIRSSYNEQFF.